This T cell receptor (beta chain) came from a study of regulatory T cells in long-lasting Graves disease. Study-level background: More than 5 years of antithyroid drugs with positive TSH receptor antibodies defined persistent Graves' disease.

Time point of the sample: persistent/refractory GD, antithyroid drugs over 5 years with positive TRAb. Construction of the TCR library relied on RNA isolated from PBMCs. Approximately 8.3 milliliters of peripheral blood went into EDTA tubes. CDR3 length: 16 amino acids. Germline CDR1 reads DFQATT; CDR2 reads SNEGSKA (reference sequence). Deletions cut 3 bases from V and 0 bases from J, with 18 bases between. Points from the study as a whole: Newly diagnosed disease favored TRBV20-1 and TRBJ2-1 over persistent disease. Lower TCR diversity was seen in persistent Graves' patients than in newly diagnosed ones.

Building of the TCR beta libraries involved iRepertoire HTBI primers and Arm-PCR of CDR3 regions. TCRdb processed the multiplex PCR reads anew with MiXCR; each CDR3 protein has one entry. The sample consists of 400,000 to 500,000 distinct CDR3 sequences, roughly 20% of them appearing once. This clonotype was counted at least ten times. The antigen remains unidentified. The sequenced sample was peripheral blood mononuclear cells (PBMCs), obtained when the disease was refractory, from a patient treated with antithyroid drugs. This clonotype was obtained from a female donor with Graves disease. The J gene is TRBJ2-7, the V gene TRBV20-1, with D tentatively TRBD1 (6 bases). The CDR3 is CSASFRPGTSSYEQYF. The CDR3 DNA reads TGCAGTGCTAGCTTCCGGCCAGGGACAAGCTCCTACGAGCAGTACTTC.